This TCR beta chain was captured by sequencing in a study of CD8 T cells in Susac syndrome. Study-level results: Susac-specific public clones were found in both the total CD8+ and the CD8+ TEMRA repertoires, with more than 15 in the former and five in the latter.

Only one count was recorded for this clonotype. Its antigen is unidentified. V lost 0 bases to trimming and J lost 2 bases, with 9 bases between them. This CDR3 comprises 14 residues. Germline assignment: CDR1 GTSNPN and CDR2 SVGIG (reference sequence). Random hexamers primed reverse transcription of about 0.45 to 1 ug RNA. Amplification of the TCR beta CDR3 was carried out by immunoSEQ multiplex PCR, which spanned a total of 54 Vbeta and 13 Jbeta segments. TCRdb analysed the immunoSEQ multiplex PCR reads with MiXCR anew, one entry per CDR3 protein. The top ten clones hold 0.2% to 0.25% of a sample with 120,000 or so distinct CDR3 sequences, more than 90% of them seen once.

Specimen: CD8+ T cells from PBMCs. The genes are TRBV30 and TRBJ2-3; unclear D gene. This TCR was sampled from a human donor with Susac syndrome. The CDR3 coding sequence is TGTGCCTGGAGTGTACTGGGATCCACAGATACGCAGTATTTT. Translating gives CAWSVLGSTDTQYF. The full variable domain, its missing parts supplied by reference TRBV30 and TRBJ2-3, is SQTIHQWPATLVQPVGSPLSLECTVEGTSNPNLYWYRQAAGRGLQLLFYSVGIGQISSEVPQNLSASRPQDRQFILSSKKLLLSDSGFYLCAWSVLGSTDTQYFGPGTRLTVL.